These 22 T cell receptor beta chains were sequenced from one sample in a study of response to subunit inactivated influenza vaccine. One entry per CDR3 protein results from TCRdb running MiXCR on the RT-PCR reads. This sample yields about 570,000 distinct CDR3 sequences, of which 12% are seen a single time; 10% to 13% belongs to the top ten. The sequenced sample was PBMCs from blood, obtained on the day of vaccination. The receptors were gathered from a man in his fifties or sixties who received an inactivated influenza vaccine.

This sequence joins TRBV6-2 or TRBV6-3 and TRBJ2-1; TRBD2 is a possible D gene (5 bases). The CDR3 has 15 residues. The V and J ends lost 1 base and 5 bases respectively, with 12 bases between them. Germline CDR1 MNHEY, CDR2 SVGEGT. CDR3 bases: TGTGCCAGCAGTTACTTGTGGGAGTCCGACAATGAGCAGTTCTTC. Encoded protein: CASSYLWESDNEQFF.

This chain links TRBV28 with TRBJ2-7; 9 bases fit TRBD1. Germline loops: CDR1 MDHEN, CDR2 SYDVKM. CDR3 length: 13 amino acids. With V trimmed by 5 bases and J by 3 bases, 2 bases remained unmatched. The CDR3 spells CASSGQGHYEQYF. CDR3 DNA: TGTGCCAGCAGTGGACAGGGGCACTACGAGCAGTACTTC.

This chain joins TRBV2 and TRBJ1-5, with unresolved D. Germline CDR1 is SNHLY and CDR2 is FYNNEI. Trimming stripped 7 bases from V and 1 base from J, with 11 bases between. The CDR3 is 14 residues long. CDR3 bases: TGTGCCAGCACACGTACAGAAAGCAATCAGCCCCAGCATTTT. Protein: CASTRTESNQPQHF.

V usage is TRBV5-6 and J usage is TRBJ2-1; 12 nucleotides agree with TRBD2. V was pared by 0 bases and J by 0 bases, with 4 bases of the junction left unmatched. The V gene's germline CDR1 is SGHDT and CDR2 YYEEEE. The length of the CDR3 is 18 residues. CDR3 loop: CASSLGLAGESSYNEQFF. For the CDR3, the DNA is TGTGCCAGCAGCTTGGGACTAGCGGGGGAAAGCTCCTACAATGAGCAGTTCTTC.

At least ten counts were recorded for this clonotype. The rearrangement uses TRBV6-2 or TRBV6-3 and TRBJ1-5, with D unresolved. The V gene's germline CDR1 is MNHEY and CDR2 SVGEGT. The CDR3 is 13 amino acids. Trimming took 5 bases from V and 7 from J, leaving 12 bases between them. CDR3 coding DNA: TGTGCCAGCAGTCCATCAGGCTTACAGCCCCAGCATTTT. Its translation: CASSPSGLQPQHF.

The chain uses TRBV6-2 or TRBV6-3 and TRBJ2-5, with D unresolved. Germline V gives CDR1 MNHEY, CDR2 SVGEGT. V lost 4 bases and J 4 bases, leaving 16 bases between the germline ends. The CDR3 extends over 15 amino acids. Here the CDR3 reads CASSFSSRPGETQYF. CDR3 bases: TGTGCCAGCAGTTTCAGCTCGCGCCCAGGAGAGACCCAGTACTTC.

This clonotype was seen a handful of times. CDR3 sequence reads: CASRGVVRMFF. The DNA of the CDR3 is TGTGCCAGCAGAGGGGTGGTGCGTATGTTTTTT. V gene TRBV12-3 or TRBV12-4 combines with J gene TRBJ2-2, with D tentatively TRBD1 (5 bases). V shed 6 bases and J shed 15 bases, with 14 bases lying between them. The length of the CDR3 is 11 residues.

A few counts support this clonotype. The rearrangement uses TRBV18 and TRBJ1-4; 7 bases match TRBD1. This CDR3 has 13 amino acids. From germline, CDR1 is KGHSH and CDR2 LQKENI. V was clipped by 8 bases and J by 8 bases; unmatched bases: 8. CDR3 in amino acids: CASAGTEGEKLFF. In DNA, the CDR3 is TGTGCCAGCGCCGGGACAGAAGGCGAAAAACTGTTTTTT.

This clonotype has a handful of counts. V and J are TRBV20-1 and TRBJ2-3; D is possibly TRBD2 (6 bases). Germline loops: CDR1 DFQATT, CDR2 SNEGSKA (reference sequence). V gave up 1 base and J gave up 6 bases, with 14 bases separating them. This CDR3 region has 14 residues. Here the CDR3 reads CSARVPGGGDTQYF. The CDR3 DNA sequence: TGCAGTGCTAGAGTGCCGGGCGGAGGGGATACGCAGTATTTT.

This clonotype turned up a few times. This chain links TRBV12-3 or TRBV12-4 with TRBJ2-7; TRBD2 is a possible D gene (5 bases). This CDR3 contains 14 residues. Trimming pared 6 bases from V and 0 bases from J, leaving 12 bases between. The CDR3 protein is CASSGISSSYEQYF. CDR3 coding DNA: TGTGCCAGCAGCGGGATCTCAAGCTCCTACGAGCAGTACTTC.

This chain connects TRBV12-3 or TRBV12-4 to TRBJ1-1, with D possibly TRBD1 on 6 matching bases. There are 16 residues in the CDR3. Trimming pared 3 bases from V and 4 bases from J, leaving 18 bases between. CDR3 DNA: TGTGCCAGCAGTTTTAGCGGGGGCCCCCTGAGCACTGAAGCTTTCTTT. It translates to CASSFSGGPLSTEAFF.

There are a few counts of this clonotype. This rearrangement joins TRBV11-2 to TRBJ2-5; TRBD2 is a possible D gene (6 bases). The germline gives CDR1 SGHAT, CDR2 FQNNGV. There are 14 residues in the CDR3. Deletions cut 0 bases from V and 5 bases from J, with 10 bases between. For the CDR3, the DNA is TGTGCCAGCAGCTTAGAGGGGGGTCTCGAGACCCAGTACTTC. Protein product: CASSLEGGLETQYF.

V is TRBV18 and J is TRBJ2-7; D is unresolved. The CDR3 has 13 amino acids. V lost 3 bases and J lost 2, with 8 bases in between. Germline values: CDR1 KGHSH, CDR2 LQKENI. Here the CDR3 reads CASSPYGPYEQYF. The CDR3, as DNA: TGTGCCAGCTCACCGTACGGTCCCTACGAGCAGTACTTC.

This clonotype was observed once. The rearrangement links TRBV20-1 to TRBJ2-7; tentatively, D is TRBD1 (6 bases). The CDR3 totals 15 residues. Trimming shortened V by 0 bases and J by 0 bases, and 12 bases separated the two germline ends. Germline-derived CDR1 and CDR2 are DFQATT and SNEGSKA (reference sequence). Written as DNA, the CDR3 is TGCAGTGCTAGAGATCCCGGGACACCCTCCTACGAGCAGTACTTC. Encoded protein: CSARDPGTPSYEQYF.

In its sample, this clonotype was seen a few times. CDR3 region: CASSRQGGRSGANVLTF. The CDR3 bases are TGTGCCAGCAGCCGACAGGGGGGACGCTCTGGGGCCAACGTCCTGACTTTC. The chain employs TRBV12-3 or TRBV12-4 and TRBJ2-6; 9 bases align to TRBD1. The CDR3 sequence is 17 residues long. V lost 6 bases and J lost 0; bases outside the gene matches: 6.

This clonotype was seen more than once but under ten times. The CDR3 sequence is CASSLVGLTSSYNEQFF. The CDR3 DNA reads as TGCGCCAGCAGCTTGGTAGGACTAACCAGCTCCTACAATGAGCAGTTCTTC. The rearrangement links TRBV5-1 to TRBJ2-1, with D possibly TRBD2 on 6 matching bases. The CDR3 runs to 17 residues. Germline assignment: CDR1 SGHRS and CDR2 YFSETQ. The V and J ends lost 0 bases and 0 bases respectively, with 13 bases between them. Variable domain in full (rest from reference TRBV5-1 and TRBJ2-1): KAGVTQTPRYLIKTRGQQVTLSCSPISGHRSVSWYQQTPGQGLQFLFEYFSETQRNKGNFPGRFSGRQFSNSRSEMNVSTLELGDSALYLCASSLVGLTSSYNEQFFGPGTRLTVL.

This clonotype showed up many times. V gene TRBV12-3 or TRBV12-4 combines with J gene TRBJ2-3; 7 bases match TRBD1. V dropped 6 bases and J dropped 4; count of bases not matched to a gene: 7. The CDR3 is made up of 14 amino acids. This chain's CDR3 is CASSTGARPDTQYF. CDR3 sequence (DNA): TGTGCCAGCAGCACAGGGGCCCGCCCAGATACGCAGTATTTT.

This clonotype was counted between two and nine times. The CDR3 spells CASSILPGGSYEQYF. The CDR3, as DNA: TGTGCCAGTAGTATCTTGCCGGGGGGTTCCTACGAGCAGTACTTC. V gene TRBV19 combines with J gene TRBJ2-7, with 7 nucleotides matching TRBD2. The CDR3 spans 15 residues. The germline V gene encodes CDR1 LNHDA and CDR2 SQIVND (reference sequence). J was trimmed by 1 base and V by 3 bases; bases with no gene match: 6.

This clonotype was seen at least ten times. This chain connects TRBV6-1 to TRBJ1-2, with unresolved D. The CDR3 consists of 18 residues. From germline, CDR1 is MNHNS and CDR2 SASEGT. The ends were cut back, 6 bases at V and 3 bases at J, with 26 bases in the middle. CDR3 residues: CASSPQGYFSWRDYGYTF. DNA of the CDR3: TGTGCCAGCAGCCCTCAAGGATACTTTTCTTGGAGGGACTATGGCTACACCTTC.

The rearrangement uses TRBV7-8 and TRBJ2-2; D is undetermined. The germline gives CDR1 SGHVS, CDR2 FQNEAQ. Deletions cut 1 base from V and 4 bases from J, with 10 bases between. This CDR3 is built from 15 residues. The CDR3 sequence is CASSLGQRSTGELFF. The CDR3, as DNA: TGTGCCAGCAGCTTAGGGCAAAGGAGCACCGGGGAGCTGTTTTTT.

This clonotype was seen repeatedly, ten times or more. V and J are TRBV5-1 and TRBJ2-1; D is undetermined. The length of the CDR3 is 14 residues. Deletions cut 4 bases from V and 4 bases from J, with 12 bases between. The germline gives CDR1 SGHRS, CDR2 YFSETQ. The CDR3 DNA is TGCGCCAGCAGCCTTCGACACGTATACAATGAGCAGTTCTTC. Encoded protein: CASSLRHVYNEQFF.

This clonotype was counted ten times or more. The chain combines TRBV5-6 with TRBJ2-1, with a tentative D call TRBD2 (6 bases). This CDR3 is built from 16 residues. V was shortened by 0 bases and J by 9 bases, with 19 bases between the two germline ends. CDR1 and CDR2 from the germline V gene are SGHDT and YYEEEE. The DNA for the CDR3 is TGTGCCAGCAGCTTGGTTGGCGGGATCGGTCGTAGTGAGCAGTTCTTC. It specifies CASSLVGGIGRSEQFF.